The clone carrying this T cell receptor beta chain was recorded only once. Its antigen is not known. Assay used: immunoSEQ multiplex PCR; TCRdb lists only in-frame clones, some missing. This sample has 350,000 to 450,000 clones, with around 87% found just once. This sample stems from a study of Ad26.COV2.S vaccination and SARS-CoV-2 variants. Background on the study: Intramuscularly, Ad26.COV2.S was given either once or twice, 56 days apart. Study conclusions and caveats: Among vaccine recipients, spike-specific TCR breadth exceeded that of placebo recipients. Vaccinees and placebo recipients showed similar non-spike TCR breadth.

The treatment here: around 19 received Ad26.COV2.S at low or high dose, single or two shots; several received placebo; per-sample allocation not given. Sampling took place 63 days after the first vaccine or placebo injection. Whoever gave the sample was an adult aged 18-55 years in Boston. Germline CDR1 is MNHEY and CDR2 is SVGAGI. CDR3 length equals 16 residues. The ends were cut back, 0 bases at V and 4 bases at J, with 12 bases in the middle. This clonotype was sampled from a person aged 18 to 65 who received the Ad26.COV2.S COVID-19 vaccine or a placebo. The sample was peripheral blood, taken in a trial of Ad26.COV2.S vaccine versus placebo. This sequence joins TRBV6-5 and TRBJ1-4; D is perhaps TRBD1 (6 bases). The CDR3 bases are TGTGCCAGCAGTTACTCTCAGGGGACCATTAATGAAAAACTGTTTTTT. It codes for CASSYSQGTINEKLFF.